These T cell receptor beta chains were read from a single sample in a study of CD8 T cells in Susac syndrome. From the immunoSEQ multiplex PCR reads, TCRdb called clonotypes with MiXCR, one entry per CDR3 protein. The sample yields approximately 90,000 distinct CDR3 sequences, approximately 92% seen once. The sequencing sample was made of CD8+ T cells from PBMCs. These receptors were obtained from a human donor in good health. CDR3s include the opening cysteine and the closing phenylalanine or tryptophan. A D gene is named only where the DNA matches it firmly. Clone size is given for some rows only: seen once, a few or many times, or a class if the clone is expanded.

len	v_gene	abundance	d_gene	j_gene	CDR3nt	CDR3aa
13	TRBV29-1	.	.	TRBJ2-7	TGCAGCGTTAGGGGGGGAGACTCCTACGAGCAGTACTTC	CSVRGGDSYEQYF
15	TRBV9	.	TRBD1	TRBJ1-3	TGTGCCAGCAGCGCCGCGGGGGGACAGAGTAACACCATATATTTT	CASSAAGGQSNTIYF
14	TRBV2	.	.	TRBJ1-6	TGTGCCAGCAGTCCGACGCCAGATAATTCACCCCTCCACTTT	CASSPTPDNSPLHF
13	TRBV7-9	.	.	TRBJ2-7	TGTGCCAGCAGAAGAGAGGACGTCTACGAGCAGTACTTC	CASRREDVYEQYF
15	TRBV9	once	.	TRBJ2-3	TGTGCCAGCAGCGTAGGGACGGGCATAACAGATACGCAGTATTTT	CASSVGTGITDTQYF
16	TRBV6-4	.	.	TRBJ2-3	TGTGCCAGCAGTGACTCGGCGGGGGCCGACACAGATACGCAGTATTTT	CASSDSAGADTDTQYF
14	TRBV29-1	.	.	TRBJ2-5	TGCAGCGCCATTATCAGGGGGCGGGGGGAGACCCAGTACTTC	CSAIIRGRGETQYF
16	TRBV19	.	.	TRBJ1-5	TGTGCCAGTAGTATGGGCGATTACGTGGGCAATCAGCCCCAGCATTTT	CASSMGDYVGNQPQHF
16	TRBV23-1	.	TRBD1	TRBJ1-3	TGCGCCAGCAGTCAGTCGGACAGGCCCTCTGGAAACACCATATATTTT	CASSQSDRPSGNTIYF
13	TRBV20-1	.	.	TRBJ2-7	TGCAGTGCGGACCGGACGGAAGGGAACGAGCAGTACTTC	CSADRTEGNEQYF
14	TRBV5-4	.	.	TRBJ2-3	TGTGCCAGCAGCTTTGATGGAAGCACAGATACGCAGTATTTT	CASSFDGSTDTQYF
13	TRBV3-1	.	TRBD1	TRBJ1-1	TGTGCCAGCAGCCACACAGGGGGCTTGAAAGCTTTCTTT	CASSHTGGLKAFF
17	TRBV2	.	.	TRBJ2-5	TGTGCCAGCAGTGAAGCTATTCTTGGGGCAGAAGAAGAGACCCAGTACTTC	CASSEAILGAEEETQYF
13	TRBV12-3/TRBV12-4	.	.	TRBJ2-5	TGTGCCAGCAGTATTGTCCTTTGGGAGACCCAGTACTTC	CASSIVLWETQYF
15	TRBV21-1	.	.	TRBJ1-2	TGTGCCAGCAGCAAAGGGGACGGCCGACCCAATGGCTACACCTTC	CASSKGDGRPNGYTF
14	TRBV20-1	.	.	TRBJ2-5	TGCAGTGCTAGAGACCCCTCCAGTACAGAGACCCAGTACTTC	CSARDPSSTETQYF
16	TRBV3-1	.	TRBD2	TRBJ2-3	TGTGCCAGCAGCCTTCGGACTAGCGCGGAAGCAGATACGCAGTATTTT	CASSLRTSAEADTQYF
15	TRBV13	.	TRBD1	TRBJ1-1	TGTGCCAGCAGCTGGCCGGGGACAGGGAACACTGAAGCTTTCTTT	CASSWPGTGNTEAFF
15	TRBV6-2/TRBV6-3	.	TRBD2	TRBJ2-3	TGTGCCAGCTTACCCATAGCGGGGAGCACAGATACGCAGTATTTT	CASLPIAGSTDTQYF
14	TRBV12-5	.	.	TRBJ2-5	TGTGCTAGTGCCCCGTGGGAGTCAGGGGAGACCCAGTACTTC	CASAPWESGETQYF
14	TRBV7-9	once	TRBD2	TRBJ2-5	TGTGCCAGCAGCTTCAGCGGGGGAAGGGGGACCCAGTACTTC	CASSFSGGRGTQYF
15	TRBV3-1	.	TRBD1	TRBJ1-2	TGTGCCAGCAGCCCTCCCCAGGGGGCCGTCTATGGCTACACCTTC	CASSPPQGAVYGYTF
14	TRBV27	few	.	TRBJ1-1	TGTGCCAGCAGTTTACAGGGGAGGAACACTGAAGCTTTCTTT	CASSLQGRNTEAFF
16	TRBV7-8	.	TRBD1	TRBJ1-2	TGTGCCAGCAGCCCGCCTCGGGACAGGGGTTGGGATGGCTACACCTTC	CASSPPRDRGWDGYTF
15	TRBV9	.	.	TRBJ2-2	TGTGCCAGCAGCGTAAGCAGGGAGAACACCGGGGAGCTGTTTTTT	CASSVSRENTGELFF
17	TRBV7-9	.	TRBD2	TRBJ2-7	TGTGCCAGCAGGTCAACTAGCGGGGGAGTCCTCACCTACGAGCAGTACTTC	CASRSTSGGVLTYEQYF
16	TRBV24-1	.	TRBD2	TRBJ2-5	TGTGCCACCAGTGATCCCAGTAGCGGGGGGGGAGAGACCCAGTACTTC	CATSDPSSGGGETQYF
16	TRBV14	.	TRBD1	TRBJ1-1	TGTGCCAGCAGCCAAGATCGAGGGGGCTGGGGGGCTGAAGCTTTCTTT	CASSQDRGGWGAEAFF
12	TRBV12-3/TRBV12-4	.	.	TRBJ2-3	TGTGCCAGCAGTTTTATAGGAGATACGCAGTATTTT	CASSFIGDTQYF
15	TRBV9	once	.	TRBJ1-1	TGTGCCAGCAGCGTAGATGGTGCGCTGAACACTGAAGCTTTCTTT	CASSVDGALNTEAFF
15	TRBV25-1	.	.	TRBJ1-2	TGTGCCAGCAGAGGGGGATGGGGTATCAACTATGGCTACACCTTC	CASRGGWGINYGYTF
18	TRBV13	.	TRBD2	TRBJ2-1	TGTGCCAGCAGCTTAGGCACATTACTAGCGGGGAGGCACAATGAGCAGTTCTTC	CASSLGTLLAGRHNEQFF
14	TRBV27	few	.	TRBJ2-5	TGTGCCAGCAGTTTAGTGGGGGCCCAAGAGACCCAGTACTTC	CASSLVGAQETQYF
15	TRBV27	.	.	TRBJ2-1	TGTGCCAGCAGTCAGGGGCGGAGCTCCTACAATGAGCAGTTCTTC	CASSQGRSSYNEQFF
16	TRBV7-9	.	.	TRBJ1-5	TGTGCCAGCAGCCCAGTGGGAGGGGATAGCAATCAGCCCCAGCATTTT	CASSPVGGDSNQPQHF
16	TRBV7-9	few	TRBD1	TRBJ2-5	TGTGCCAGCAGCCGCCCGGGACAGGGAAACCGAGAGACCCAGTACTTC	CASSRPGQGNRETQYF
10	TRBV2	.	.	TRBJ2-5	TGTGCCAGCTTAGGAGAGACCCAGTACTTC	CASLGETQYF
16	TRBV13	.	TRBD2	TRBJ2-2	TGTGCCAGCAGCTCCCGGGGGGGCCCGAACACCGGGGAGCTGTTTTTT	CASSSRGGPNTGELFF
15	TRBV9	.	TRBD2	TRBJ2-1	TGTGCCAGCAGCGTCCTCGGGGGGGCCTACAATGAGCAGTTCTTC	CASSVLGGAYNEQFF
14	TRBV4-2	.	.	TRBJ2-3	TGTGCCAGCAGCCAAGTGGTTTCCGAGGATACGCAGTATTTT	CASSQVVSEDTQYF
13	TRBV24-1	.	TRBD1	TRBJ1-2	TGTGCCACCAGTGTGGACAGGTTTTATGGCTACACCTTC	CATSVDRFYGYTF
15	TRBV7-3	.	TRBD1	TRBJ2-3	TGTGCCAGCAGCCCCCGGACAGGTTTGATAGATACGCAGTATTTT	CASSPRTGLIDTQYF
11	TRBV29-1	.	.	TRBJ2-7	TGCAGCGTTGAAGAATGGAGGGAGCAGTACTTC	CSVEEWREQYF
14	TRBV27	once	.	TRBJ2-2	TGTGCCAGCAGGTCCTTAGGCACCACCGGGGAGCTGTTTTTT	CASRSLGTTGELFF
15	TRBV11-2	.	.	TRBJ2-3	TGTGCCAGCAGATTAGGGGGGGAGGGAACAGATACGCAGTATTTT	CASRLGGEGTDTQYF
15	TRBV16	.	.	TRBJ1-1	TGTGCCAGCAGCCCTTACTTTACACAGAACACTGAAGCTTTCTTT	CASSPYFTQNTEAFF
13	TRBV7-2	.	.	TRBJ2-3	TGTGCCAGCAGCTTAGCGTCGAAGGATACGCAGTATTTT	CASSLASKDTQYF
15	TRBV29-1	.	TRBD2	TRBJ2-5	TGCAGCGTTGAAGCGAAGCGGGGGCCCCAAGAGACCCAGTACTTC	CSVEAKRGPQETQYF
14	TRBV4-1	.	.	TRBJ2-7	TGCGCCAGCAGTTTCCTCCTAGGGTCGTACGAGCAGTACTTC	CASSFLLGSYEQYF
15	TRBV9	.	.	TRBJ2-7	TGTGCCAGCACCCCGGGTGCGGGGCCAGTGCCCGAGCAGTACTTC	CASTPGAGPVPEQYF
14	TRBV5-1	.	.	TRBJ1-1	TGCGCCAGCAGCTTGGAGCAGGACTACACTGAAGCTTTCTTT	CASSLEQDYTEAFF
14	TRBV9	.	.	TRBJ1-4	TGTGCCAGCAGCGTAGACGATGGAGGTGAAAAACTGTTTTTT	CASSVDDGGEKLFF
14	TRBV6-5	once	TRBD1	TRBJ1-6	TGTGCCAGCACCACTGGACAGGGCAATTCACCCCTCCACTTT	CASTTGQGNSPLHF
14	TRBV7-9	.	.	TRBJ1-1	TGTGCCAGCCTACCACTGGGACAGAACACTGAAGCTTTCTTT	CASLPLGQNTEAFF
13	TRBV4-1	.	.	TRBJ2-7	TGCGCCAGCAGCCAAGATGTCCGATACGAGCAGTACTTC	CASSQDVRYEQYF
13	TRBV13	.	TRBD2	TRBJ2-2	TGTGCCAGCAGCCCCGGGGGGACCGGGGAGCTGTTTTTT	CASSPGGTGELFF
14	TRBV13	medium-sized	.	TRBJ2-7	TGTGCCAGCAGCTCAGGCCAGGGCGGGTACGAGCAGTACTTC	CASSSGQGGYEQYF
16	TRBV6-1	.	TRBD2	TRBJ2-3	TGTGCCAGCAGCCCCCCGGCTAGCGGGTTCACAGATACGCAGTATTTT	CASSPPASGFTDTQYF
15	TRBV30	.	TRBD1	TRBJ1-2	TGTGCCTCAAACTCCGGGACAGGGGGCGCCTTCGGCTACACCTTC	CASNSGTGGAFGYTF
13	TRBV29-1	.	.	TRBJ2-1	TGCAGCGTTGAAGGGGGGGCTTACAATGAGCAGTTCTTC	CSVEGGAYNEQFF